The 7 T cell receptor beta chains presented below share a single source sample, sequenced in a study of vaccination effects on CD4 cells after COVID-19. Prior to sequencing, the ViraFEST assay stimulated PBMC with viral peptide pools, which expanded the antigen-specific CD4+ T cells. Subsequent to 10 days of culture, CD4+ T cells were isolated. Each vaccine recipient was nucleocapsid antibody negative and had no prior SARS-CoV-2 infection. Produced via immunoSEQ multiplex PCR; TCRdb's table is partial and in-frame only. This sample has around 19,000 clones, with roughly three quarters found just once. These TCRs' antigens remain unknown. The sample here was CD4+ T cells from PBMCs cultured with HCoV-NL63 spike peptides, taken before COVID-19 vaccination. These receptors were taken from a human donor who received a COVID-19 vaccine.

V gene TRBV19 combines with J gene TRBJ2-3; D is unclear. The CDR3 is 13 amino acids. V lost 8 bases, J lost 10 bases, and 19 bases lay in between. Germline V gene lookup returns CDR1 LNHDA and CDR2 SQIVND (reference sequence). CDR3 residues: CASSHLDPGPQYF. CDR3 DNA: TGTGCCAGTTCCCACCTGGACCCCGGGCCGCAGTATTTT.

The rearrangement uses TRBV29-1 and TRBJ1-4, with 7 bases aligning to TRBD1. Per the germline V gene, CDR1 is SQVTM and CDR2 is ANQGSEA. Trimming took 5 bases from V and 5 from J; bases not matched to a gene: 11. The CDR3 loop spans 15 amino acids. CDR3 residues: CSVLGSGTVNEKLFF. DNA for the CDR3: TGCAGCGTTCTAGGATCCGGGACAGTAAATGAAAAACTGTTTTTT.

CDR3: CASISGQPGDTQYF. CDR3 DNA sequence: TGTGCCAGCATCTCGGGACAGCCAGGGGATACGCAGTATTTT. The chain carries TRBV6-5 and TRBJ2-3; 7 positions agree with TRBD1. J was trimmed by 6 bases and V by 7 bases; bases with no gene match: 10. Germline V gives CDR1 MNHEY, CDR2 SVGAGI. The CDR3 spans 14 residues.

V and J are TRBV7-9 and TRBJ2-5, with TRBD2 matching 10 bases. Unmatched junction bases numbered 3, after V lost 1 base and J lost 4 bases. Germline loops: CDR1 SEHNR, CDR2 FQNEAQ (reference sequence). The CDR3 loop spans 15 amino acids. The CDR3 region has the DNA TGTGCCAGCAGCTTAGTACTAGCGGGACTAGAGACCCAGTACTTC. As protein: CASSLVLAGLETQYF.

The V call is TRBV10-1, the J call TRBJ2-3, with TRBD2 matching over 9 bases. The germline V gene encodes CDR1 WNHNN and CDR2 SYGVQD (reference sequence). The V and J ends lost 4 bases and 3 bases, in that order; junction bases with no gene match: 5. This CDR3 is built from 15 residues. In DNA, the CDR3 is TGCGCCAGCAGTGGACTAGCGGAAGGGACAGATACGCAGTATTTT. Amino acid sequence: CASSGLAEGTDTQYF.

The chain uses TRBV4-1 and TRBJ2-7; 7 nucleotides agree with TRBD2. The CDR3 consists of 19 residues. V gave up 2 bases and J gave up 0 bases; unmatched junction bases: 16. CDR1 is MGHRA, CDR2 YSYEKL, per germline. The CDR3 DNA is TGCGCCAGCAGCCAAATCCAAACTTCTAGCGGTACTAGCTCCTACGAGCAGTACTTC. Protein sequence: CASSQIQTSSGTSSYEQYF.

This chain connects TRBV9 to TRBJ1-6; D is possibly TRBD1 (5 bases). CDR3 length: 15 amino acids. V lost 4 bases, J lost 6 bases, and 14 bases lay in between. Germline CDR1 is SGDLS and CDR2 is YYNGEE. CDR3 DNA sequence: TGTGCCAGCAGCATGGGGACTAACATTAATTCACCCCTCCACTTT. Protein sequence: CASSMGTNINSPLHF.